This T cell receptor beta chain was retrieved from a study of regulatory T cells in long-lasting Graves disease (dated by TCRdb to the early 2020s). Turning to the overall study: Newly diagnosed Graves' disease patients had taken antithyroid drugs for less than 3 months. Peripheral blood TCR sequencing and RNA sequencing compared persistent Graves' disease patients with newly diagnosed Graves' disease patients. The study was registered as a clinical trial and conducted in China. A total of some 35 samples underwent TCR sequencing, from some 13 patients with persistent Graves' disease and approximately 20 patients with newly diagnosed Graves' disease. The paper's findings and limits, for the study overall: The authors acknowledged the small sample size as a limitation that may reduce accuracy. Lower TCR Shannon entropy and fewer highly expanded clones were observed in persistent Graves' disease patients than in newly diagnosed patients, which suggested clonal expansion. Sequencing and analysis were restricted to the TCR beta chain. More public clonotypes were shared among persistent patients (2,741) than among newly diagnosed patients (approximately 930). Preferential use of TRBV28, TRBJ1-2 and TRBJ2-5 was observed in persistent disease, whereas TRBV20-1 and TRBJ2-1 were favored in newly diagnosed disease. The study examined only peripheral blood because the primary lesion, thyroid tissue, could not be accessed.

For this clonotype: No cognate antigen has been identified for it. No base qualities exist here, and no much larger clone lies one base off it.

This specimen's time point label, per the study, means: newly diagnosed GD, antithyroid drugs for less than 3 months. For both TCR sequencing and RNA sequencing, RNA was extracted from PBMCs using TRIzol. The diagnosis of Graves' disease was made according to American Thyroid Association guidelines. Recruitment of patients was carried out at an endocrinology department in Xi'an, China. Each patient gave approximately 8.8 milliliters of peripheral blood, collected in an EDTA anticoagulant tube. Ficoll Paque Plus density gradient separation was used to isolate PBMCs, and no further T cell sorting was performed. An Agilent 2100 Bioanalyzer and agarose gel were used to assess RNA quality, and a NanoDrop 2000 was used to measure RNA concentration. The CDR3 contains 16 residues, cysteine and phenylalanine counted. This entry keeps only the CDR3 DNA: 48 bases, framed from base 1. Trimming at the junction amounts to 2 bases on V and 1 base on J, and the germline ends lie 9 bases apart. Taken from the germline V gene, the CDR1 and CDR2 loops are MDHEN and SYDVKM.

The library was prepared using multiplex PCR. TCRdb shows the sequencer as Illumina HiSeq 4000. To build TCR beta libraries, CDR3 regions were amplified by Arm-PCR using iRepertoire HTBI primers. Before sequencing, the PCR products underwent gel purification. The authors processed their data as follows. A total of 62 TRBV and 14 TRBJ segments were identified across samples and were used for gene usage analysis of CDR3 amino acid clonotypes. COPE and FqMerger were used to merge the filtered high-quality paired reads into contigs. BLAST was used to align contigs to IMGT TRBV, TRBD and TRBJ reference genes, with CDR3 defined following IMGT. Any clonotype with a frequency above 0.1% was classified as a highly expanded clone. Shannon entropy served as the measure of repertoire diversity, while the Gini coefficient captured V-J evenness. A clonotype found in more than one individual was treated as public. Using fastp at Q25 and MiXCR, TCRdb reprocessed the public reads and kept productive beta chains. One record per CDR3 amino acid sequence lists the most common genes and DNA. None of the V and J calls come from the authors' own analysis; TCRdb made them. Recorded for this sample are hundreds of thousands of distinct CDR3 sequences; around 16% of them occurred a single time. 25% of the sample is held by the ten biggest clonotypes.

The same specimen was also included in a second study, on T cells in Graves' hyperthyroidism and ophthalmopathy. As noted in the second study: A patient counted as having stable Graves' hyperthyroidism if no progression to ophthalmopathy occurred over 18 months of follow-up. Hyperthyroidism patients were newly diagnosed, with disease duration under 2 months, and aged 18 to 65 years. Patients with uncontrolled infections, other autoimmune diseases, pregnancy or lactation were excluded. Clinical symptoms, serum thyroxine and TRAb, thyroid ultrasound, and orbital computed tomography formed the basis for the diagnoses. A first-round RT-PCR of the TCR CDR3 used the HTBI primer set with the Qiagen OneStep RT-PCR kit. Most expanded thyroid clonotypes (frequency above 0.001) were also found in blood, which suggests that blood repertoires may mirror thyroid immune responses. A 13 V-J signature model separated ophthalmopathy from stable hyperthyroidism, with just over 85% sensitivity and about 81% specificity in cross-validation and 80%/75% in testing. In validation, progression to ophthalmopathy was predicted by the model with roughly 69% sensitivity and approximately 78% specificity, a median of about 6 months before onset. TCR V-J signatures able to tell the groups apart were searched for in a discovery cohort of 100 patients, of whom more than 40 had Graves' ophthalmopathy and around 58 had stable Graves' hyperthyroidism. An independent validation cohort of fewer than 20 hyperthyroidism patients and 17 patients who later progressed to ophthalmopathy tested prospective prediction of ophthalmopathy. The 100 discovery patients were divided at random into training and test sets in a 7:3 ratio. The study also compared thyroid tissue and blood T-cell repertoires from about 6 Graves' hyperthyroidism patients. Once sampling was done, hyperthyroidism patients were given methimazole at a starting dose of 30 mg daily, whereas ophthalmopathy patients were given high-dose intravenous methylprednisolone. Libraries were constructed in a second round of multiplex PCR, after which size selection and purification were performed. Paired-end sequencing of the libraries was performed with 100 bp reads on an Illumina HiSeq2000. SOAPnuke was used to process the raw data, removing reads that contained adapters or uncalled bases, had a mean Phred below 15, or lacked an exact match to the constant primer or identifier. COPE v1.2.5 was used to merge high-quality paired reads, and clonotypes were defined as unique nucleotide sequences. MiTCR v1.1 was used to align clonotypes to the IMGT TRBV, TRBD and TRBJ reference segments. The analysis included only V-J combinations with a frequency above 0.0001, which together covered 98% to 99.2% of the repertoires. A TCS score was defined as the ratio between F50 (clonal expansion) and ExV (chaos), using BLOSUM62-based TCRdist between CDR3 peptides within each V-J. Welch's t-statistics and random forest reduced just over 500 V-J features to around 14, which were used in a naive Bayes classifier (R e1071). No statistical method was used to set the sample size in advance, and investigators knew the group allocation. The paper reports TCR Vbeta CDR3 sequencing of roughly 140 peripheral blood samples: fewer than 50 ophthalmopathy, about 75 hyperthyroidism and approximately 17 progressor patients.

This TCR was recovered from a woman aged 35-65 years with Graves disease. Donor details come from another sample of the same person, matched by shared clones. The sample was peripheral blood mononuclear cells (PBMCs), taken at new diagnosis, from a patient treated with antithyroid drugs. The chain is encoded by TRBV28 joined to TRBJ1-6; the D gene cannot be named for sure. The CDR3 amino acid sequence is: CASSLGPGSYNSPLHF. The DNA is TGTGCCAGCAGTTTAGGTCCGGGGTCCTATAATTCACCCCTCCACTTT.